Described below is a single T cell receptor beta chain sequence and its context. Its antigen is unidentified. This CDR3 has 15 amino acids. From germline, CDR1 is SGHTA and CDR2 FQGTGA. This record belongs to a study of CXCR3-negative and CXCR3-positive naive CD8 T cells. Study results and limitations: For naive cells, CXCR3-negative and CXCR3-positive subsets had similar TRBV-TRBJ usage; for memory cells, usage differed. Against CXCR3-negative naive cells, CXCR3-positive naive cells showed more hydrophobic TRB CDR3s. Diversity in memory CD8+ cells fell much lower than the comparably high levels seen in both naive subsets.

The authors prepared UMI-labeled TRB cDNA libraries by 5' RACE. TCRdb reprocessed the 5' RACE reads, keeping one entry per CDR3 protein, no DNA. The sample holds some 99,000 distinct CDR3 sequences. Investigators sorted each CD8+ T cell subset in triplicate, taking some 300,000 cells each time. Those CD8+ T cells considered naive were CD45RO-CCR7+CD27+CD95-. The sequence came from a human donor in good health. Some clones in this sample may be carry-over from other donors' samples. Sequenced input: naive CXCR3+ CD8+ T cells from blood. The subset: CD45RO-CCR7+CD27+CD95- naive CD8+ T cells expressing CXCR3 (TNR3+). V gene TRBV7-3 combines with J gene TRBJ2-3. CDR3 sequence reads: CASSARHVRTDTQYF. The whole variable domain, remainder taken from reference TRBV7-3 and TRBJ2-3, is GAGVSQTPSNKVTEKGKYVELRCDPISGHTALYWYRQSLGQGPEFLIYFQGTGAADDSGLPNDRFFAVRPEGSVSTLKIQRTERGDSAVYLCASSARHVRTDTQYFGPGTRLTVL.